A selection of T cell receptor beta chains follows, all from one sample in a study of cytomegalovirus exposure and HLA in healthy donors. This table comes from immunoSEQ multiplex PCR, and its TCRdb copy is limited to in-frame clones, with some not included. This table has 150,000 or so clones, around 75% appearing once. The sequenced sample consisted of PBMCs. The receptors were sampled from a male donor in good health and CMV-seronegative. CDR3s include the opening cysteine and the closing phenylalanine or tryptophan. Fields, in order: clone size, J gene, V gene, D gene, CDR3 DNA, CDR3 protein. The D gene is left open where the match is weak. Only some rows state a clone size, as once, few, many or a class for expanded clones.

size: .
J: TRBJ2-1
V: TRBV11-3
D: TRBD2
DNA: TGTGCCAGCAGCTTGGGCGGGAGGTCCTACAATGAGCAGTTCTTC
CDR3: CASSLGGRSYNEQFF

size: few
J: TRBJ2-3
V: TRBV7-8
D: TRBD2
DNA: TGTGCCAGCAGCTTAGCGGGACTAGCGGGGGGGCCGGCCGGCACAGATACGCAGTATTTT
CDR3: CASSLAGLAGGPAGTDTQYF

size: .
J: TRBJ2-3
V: TRBV10-3
D: .
DNA: TGTGCCATCAGTGAGTCTGCGGGGCGGATATACACAGATACGCAGTATTTT
CDR3: CAISESAGRIYTDTQYF

size: .
J: TRBJ1-1
V: TRBV4-3
D: .
DNA: TGCGCCAGCAGCCGCCTTCACCGGGAGATGAACACTGAAGCTTTCTTT
CDR3: CASSRLHREMNTEAFF

size: .
J: TRBJ1-6
V: TRBV10-3
D: .
DNA: TGTGCCACCGGGAATAGGTTAACGGAGGGGAATTCACCCCTCCACTTT
CDR3: CATGNRLTEGNSPLHF

size: once
J: TRBJ2-1
V: TRBV30
D: TRBD2
DNA: TGTGCCTCACAAGGGGGAACCCGAGCGGGGGAGTCGAGCTCCTACAATGAGCAGTTCTTC
CDR3: CASQGGTRAGESSSYNEQFF

size: .
J: TRBJ2-3
V: TRBV5-4
D: TRBD2
DNA: TGTGCCAGCAGCTTGGAACTAGCGGGAGGCGCCGGGGGGGGGCAGTATTTT
CDR3: CASSLELAGGAGGGQYF

size: .
J: TRBJ2-3
V: TRBV4-3
D: TRBD2
DNA: TGCGCCAGCAGCCAACTGGGACTAGCGGGAGAGGCAGATACGCAGTATTTT
CDR3: CASSQLGLAGEADTQYF

size: .
J: TRBJ1-1
V: TRBV5-1
D: .
DNA: TGCGCCAGCAGGAATTACAGGACGAACACTGAAGCTTTCTTT
CDR3: CASRNYRTNTEAFF

size: few
J: TRBJ2-1
V: TRBV2
D: TRBD2
DNA: TGTGCCAGCAGTGAAGCTATGGACCATCTAGCGGGAGGGCCCCATGAGCAGTTCTTC
CDR3: CASSEAMDHLAGGPHEQFF

size: few
J: TRBJ1-2
V: TRBV4-3
D: TRBD1
DNA: TGCGCCAGCAGCCATGCCGGGACAGGGGTTGGGGGTGGCTACACCTTC
CDR3: CASSHAGTGVGGGYTF

size: once
J: TRBJ1-5
V: TRBV15
D: TRBD1
DNA: TGTGCCACCAGCAGCCGGGACAGTAGCAATCAGCCCCAGCATTTT
CDR3: CATSSRDSSNQPQHF

size: .
J: TRBJ2-2
V: TRBV28
D: TRBD2
DNA: TGTGCCAGCAGACTAGCGGGAGTTTTCACCACCGGGGAGCTGTTTTTT
CDR3: CASRLAGVFTTGELFF

size: .
J: TRBJ2-1
V: TRBV28
D: TRBD2
DNA: TGTGCCAGTCGCCCTTCGTCTAGCGGGAGGGCTGAGCAGTTCTTC
CDR3: CASRPSSSGRAEQFF

size: .
J: TRBJ2-2
V: TRBV5-4
D: TRBD2
DNA: TGTGCCAGCAGCTTGGGGGCGGGGGGAGGAACCGGGGAGCTGTTTTTT
CDR3: CASSLGAGGGTGELFF

size: .
J: TRBJ2-1
V: TRBV10-3
D: TRBD2
DNA: TGTGCCATCATTCGGGCTAGCGGGGGGAATGAGCAGTTCTTC
CDR3: CAIIRASGGNEQFF

size: .
J: TRBJ1-1
V: TRBV6-6
D: TRBD1
DNA: TGTGCCAGCAGTCGACAGGGTGACGAAACTGAAGCTTTCTTT
CDR3: CASSRQGDETEAFF

size: .
J: TRBJ1-5
V: TRBV9
D: .
DNA: TGTGCCAGCAGCGTGAGTGTCGGGGAAAATCAGCCCCAGCATTTT
CDR3: CASSVSVGENQPQHF

size: .
J: TRBJ2-5
V: TRBV28
D: TRBD2
DNA: TGTGCCAGCAACACGGCCACGCGGGGGGGGGAGACCCAGTACTTC
CDR3: CASNTATRGGETQYF

size: .
J: TRBJ1-5
V: TRBV6-5
D: TRBD1
DNA: TGTGCCAGCAGTAATAGACAGGGTTGGAATCAGCCCCAGCATTTT
CDR3: CASSNRQGWNQPQHF

size: .
J: TRBJ2-3
V: TRBV4-3
D: .
DNA: TGCGCCAGCAGCCAAGATCGGCAGGGGTTAGATACGCAGTATTTT
CDR3: CASSQDRQGLDTQYF

size: .
J: TRBJ1-1
V: TRBV7-9
D: .
DNA: TGTGCCAGCAGCCCCCTCCAGGGTCTTGGGATGGGTACTGAAGCTTTCTTT
CDR3: CASSPLQGLGMGTEAFF

size: .
J: TRBJ1-1
V: TRBV21-1
D: .
DNA: TGTGCCAGCAGCAAAAGGGATGAGTGCGGGGTCCCGATGAACACTGAAGCTTTCTTT
CDR3: CASSKRDECGVPMNTEAFF

size: .
J: TRBJ1-2
V: TRBV5-1
D: TRBD1
DNA: TGCGCCAGCAGCACGACAGGGGCCTATGGCTACACCTTC
CDR3: CASSTTGAYGYTF

size: .
J: TRBJ2-7
V: TRBV21-1
D: .
DNA: TGTGCCAGCAGCTTCGTCGACAGGGAGAGCTCCTACGAGCAGTACTTC
CDR3: CASSFVDRESSYEQYF

size: .
J: TRBJ1-2
V: TRBV13
D: TRBD1
DNA: TGTGCCAGCAGCTTATTGACAGGGGTGTCGATGGGCTACACCTTC
CDR3: CASSLLTGVSMGYTF

size: .
J: TRBJ1-1
V: TRBV12-5
D: TRBD1
DNA: TGTGCTAGTGGTTTAGGAGGGGGCGAGACTGAAGCTTTCTTT
CDR3: CASGLGGGETEAFF

size: .
J: TRBJ1-5
V: TRBV7-9
D: .
DNA: TGTTCCAGCACCTCGGGGGGGGCAGGGGACCATCTACCCCAGCATTTT
CDR3: CSSTSGGAGDHLPQHF

size: .
J: TRBJ1-6
V: TRBV15
D: .
DNA: TGTGCCACCAGGTCCGGAGATTCACCCCTCCACTTT
CDR3: CATRSGDSPLHF

size: .
J: TRBJ2-3
V: TRBV25-1
D: TRBD2
DNA: TGTGCCAGTAGGGAACGGAAGACGGCGGGGGGCACAGATACGCAGTATTTT
CDR3: CASRERKTAGGTDTQYF

size: .
J: TRBJ2-1
V: TRBV30
D: .
DNA: TGTGCCTCCACTCCTAGGGGTAATGAGCAGTTCTTC
CDR3: CASTPRGNEQFF